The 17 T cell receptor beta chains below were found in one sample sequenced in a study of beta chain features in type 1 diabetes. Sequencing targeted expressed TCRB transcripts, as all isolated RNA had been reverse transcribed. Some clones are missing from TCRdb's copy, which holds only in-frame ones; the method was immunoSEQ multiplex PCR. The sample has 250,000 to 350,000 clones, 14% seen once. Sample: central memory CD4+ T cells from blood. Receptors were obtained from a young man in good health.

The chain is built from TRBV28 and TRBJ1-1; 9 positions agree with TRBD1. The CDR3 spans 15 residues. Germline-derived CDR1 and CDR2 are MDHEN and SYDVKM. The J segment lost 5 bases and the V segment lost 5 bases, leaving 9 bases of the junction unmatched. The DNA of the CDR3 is TGTGCCAGCAGTATCTCCACCGGGACAGGGACTGAAGCTTTCTTT. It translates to CASSISTGTGTEAFF.

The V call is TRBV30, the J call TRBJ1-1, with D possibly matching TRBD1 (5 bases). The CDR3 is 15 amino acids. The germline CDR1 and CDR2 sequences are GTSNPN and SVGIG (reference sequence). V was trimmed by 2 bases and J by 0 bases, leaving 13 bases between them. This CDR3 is CAWSSWGGLNTEAFF. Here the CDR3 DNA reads TGTGCCTGGAGTTCCTGGGGCGGGCTGAACACTGAAGCTTTCTTT. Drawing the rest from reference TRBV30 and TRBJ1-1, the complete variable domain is SQTIHQWPATLVQPVGSPLSLECTVEGTSNPNLYWYRQAAGRGLQLLFYSVGIGQISSEVPQNLSASRPQDRQFILSSKKLLLSDSGFYLCAWSSWGGLNTEAFFGQGTRLTVV.

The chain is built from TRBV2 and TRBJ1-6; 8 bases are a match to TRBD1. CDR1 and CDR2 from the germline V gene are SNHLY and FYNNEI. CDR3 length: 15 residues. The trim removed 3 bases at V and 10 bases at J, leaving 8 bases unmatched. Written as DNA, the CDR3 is TGTGCCAGCAGTGATGGCAGGGGGCAGGGATCACCCCTCCACTTT. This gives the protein CASSDGRGQGSPLHF.

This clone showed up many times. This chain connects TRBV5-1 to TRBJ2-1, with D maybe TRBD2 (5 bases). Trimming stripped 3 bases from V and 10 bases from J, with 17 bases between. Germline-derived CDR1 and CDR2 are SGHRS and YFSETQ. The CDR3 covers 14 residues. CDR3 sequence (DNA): TGCGCCAGCAGCTCGAGACTATCCCTAGGGGAGCAGTTCTTC. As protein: CASSSRLSLGEQFF.

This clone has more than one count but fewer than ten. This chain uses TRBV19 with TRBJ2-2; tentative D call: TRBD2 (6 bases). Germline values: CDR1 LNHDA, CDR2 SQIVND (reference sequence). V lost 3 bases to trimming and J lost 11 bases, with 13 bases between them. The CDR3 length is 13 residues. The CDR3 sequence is CASSITTSRELFF. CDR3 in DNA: TGTGCCAGTAGTATCACCACTAGCAGAGAGCTGTTTTTT.

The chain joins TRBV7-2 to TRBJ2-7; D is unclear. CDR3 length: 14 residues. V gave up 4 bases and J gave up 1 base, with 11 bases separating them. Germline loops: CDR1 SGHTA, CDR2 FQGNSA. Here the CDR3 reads CASSSLDLSYEQYF. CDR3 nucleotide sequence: TGTGCCAGCAGCTCCCTGGACCTTTCCTACGAGCAGTACTTC.

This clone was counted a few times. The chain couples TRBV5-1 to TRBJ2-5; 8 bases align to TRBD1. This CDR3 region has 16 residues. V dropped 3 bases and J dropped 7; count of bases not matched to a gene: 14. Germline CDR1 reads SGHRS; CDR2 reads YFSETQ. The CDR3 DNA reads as TGCGCCAGCAGCTCGGCCGTGGACAGGGCGTCTCGGACCCAGTACTTC. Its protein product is CASSSAVDRASRTQYF.

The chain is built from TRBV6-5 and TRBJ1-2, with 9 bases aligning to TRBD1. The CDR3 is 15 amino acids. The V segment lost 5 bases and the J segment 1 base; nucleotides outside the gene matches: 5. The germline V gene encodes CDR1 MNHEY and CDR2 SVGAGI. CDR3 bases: TGTGCCAGCAGTACACGACAGGGGGGTAACTATGGCTACACCTTC. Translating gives CASSTRQGGNYGYTF.

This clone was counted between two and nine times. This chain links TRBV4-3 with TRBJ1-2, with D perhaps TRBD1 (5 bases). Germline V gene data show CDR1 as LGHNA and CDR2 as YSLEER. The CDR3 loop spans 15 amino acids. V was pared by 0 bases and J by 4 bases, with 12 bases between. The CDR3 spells CASSQDRGRGYGYTF. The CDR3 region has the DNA TGCGCCAGCAGCCAAGATCGGGGGAGGGGCTATGGCTACACCTTC.

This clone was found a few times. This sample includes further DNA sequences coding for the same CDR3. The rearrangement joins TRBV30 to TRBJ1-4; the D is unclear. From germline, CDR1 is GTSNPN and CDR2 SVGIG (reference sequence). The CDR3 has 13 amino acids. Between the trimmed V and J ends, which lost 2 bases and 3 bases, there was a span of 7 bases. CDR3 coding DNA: TGTGCCTGGAGTAGAGGCCCTAATGAAAAACTGTTTTTT. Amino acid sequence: CAWSRGPNEKLFF.

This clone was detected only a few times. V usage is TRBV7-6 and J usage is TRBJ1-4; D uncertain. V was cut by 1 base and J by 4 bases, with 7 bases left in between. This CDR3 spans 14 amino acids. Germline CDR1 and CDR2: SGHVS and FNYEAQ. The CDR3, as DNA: TGTGCCAGCAGCTTAGGTGGCCGTAATGAAAAACTGTTTTTT. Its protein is CASSLGGRNEKLFF.

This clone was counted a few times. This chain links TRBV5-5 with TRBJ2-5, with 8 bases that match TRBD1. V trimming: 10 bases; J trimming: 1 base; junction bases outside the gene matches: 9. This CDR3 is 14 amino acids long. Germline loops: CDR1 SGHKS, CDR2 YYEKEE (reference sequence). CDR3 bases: TGTGCCGGCCCGGCCCAGGGGGCCCAAGAGACCCAGTACTTC. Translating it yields CAGPAQGAQETQYF.

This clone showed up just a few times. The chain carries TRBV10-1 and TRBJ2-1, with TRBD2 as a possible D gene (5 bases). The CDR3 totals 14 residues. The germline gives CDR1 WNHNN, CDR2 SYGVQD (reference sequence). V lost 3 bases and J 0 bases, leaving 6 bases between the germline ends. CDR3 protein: CASSETSSYNEQFF. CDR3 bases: TGCGCCAGCAGTGAAACTAGCTCCTACAATGAGCAGTTCTTC.

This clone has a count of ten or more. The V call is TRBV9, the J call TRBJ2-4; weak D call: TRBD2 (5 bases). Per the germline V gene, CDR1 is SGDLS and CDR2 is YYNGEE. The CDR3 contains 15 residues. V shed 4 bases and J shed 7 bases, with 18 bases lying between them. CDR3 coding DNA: TGTGCCAGCAGCCCGGGGTGGCTACCCGGGAACATTCAGTACTTC. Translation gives CASSPGWLPGNIQYF.

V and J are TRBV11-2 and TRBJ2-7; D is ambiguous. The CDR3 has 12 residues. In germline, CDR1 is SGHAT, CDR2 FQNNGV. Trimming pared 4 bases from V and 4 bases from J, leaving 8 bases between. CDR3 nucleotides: TGTGCCAGCAGCTCTACAGATTACGAGCAGTACTTC. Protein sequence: CASSSTDYEQYF.

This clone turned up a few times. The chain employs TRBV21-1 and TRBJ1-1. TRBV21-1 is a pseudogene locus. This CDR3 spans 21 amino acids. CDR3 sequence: CASSKIVGGGRTHDLNTEAFF. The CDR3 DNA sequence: TGTGCCAGCAGCAAAATCGTGGGGGGCGGACGGACCCATGATCTGAACACTGAAGCTTTCTTT.

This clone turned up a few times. The CDR3: CASSAPLADTSYNEQFF. Here the CDR3 DNA reads TGTGCCAGCAGCGCTCCACTAGCGGATACTTCCTACAATGAGCAGTTCTTC. The chain uses TRBV7-8 and TRBJ2-1; TRBD2 agrees at 8 bases. The CDR3 loop spans 17 amino acids. V lost 5 bases and J lost 1; bases outside the gene matches: 10. CDR1 and CDR2 from the germline V gene are SGHVS and FQNEAQ.